A selection of T cell receptor beta chains follows, all from one sample in a study of early T cells in non-severe SARS-CoV-2 infection. MiXCR, applied by TCRdb to the 5' RACE reads, yields one record per CDR3 protein. The sample has more than 55,000 distinct CDR3 sequences, about an eighth seen once; the top ten hold about 1.4%. Sample: whole blood. These TCRs come from an adult who was a healthcare worker with PCR-confirmed SARS-CoV-2 infection or an uninfected control (not recorded which). Each CDR3 is given with its conserved first and last residue. Fields, in order: CDR3 DNA, CDR3 protein, clone size, D gene, J gene, V gene. The D gene is left open where the match is weak. A clone size is listed for some rows: how often the clone was seen (once, few, many), or a class if it is expanded.

CDR3nt: TGCAGTGCTAGAGATCGAGGGGGAGGAAGGGCCAACGTCCTGACTTTC; CDR3aa: CSARDRGGGRANVLTF; abundance: many; d_gene: -; j_gene: TRBJ2-6; v_gene: TRBV20-1
CDR3nt: TGTGCCAGCAGCTTAAGGAGGGTCCAAGAGACCCAGTACTTC; CDR3aa: CASSLRRVQETQYF; abundance: few; d_gene: -; j_gene: TRBJ2-5; v_gene: TRBV11-2
CDR3nt: TGTGCCAGCAGTCCAGCCCCAAGGGGCACTGAAGCTTTCTTT; CDR3aa: CASSPAPRGTEAFF; abundance: few; d_gene: -; j_gene: TRBJ1-1; v_gene: TRBV28
CDR3nt: TGTGCCAGCAGCTTAGAGGCGGGGGGGGCCTACAATGAGCAGTTCTTC; CDR3aa: CASSLEAGGAYNEQFF; abundance: few; d_gene: TRBD2; j_gene: TRBJ2-1; v_gene: TRBV7-6
CDR3nt: TGTGCCAGCAGTTACCTGGGGGGCACGGACACTGAAGCTTTCTTT; CDR3aa: CASSYLGGTDTEAFF; abundance: -; d_gene: -; j_gene: TRBJ1-1; v_gene: TRBV12-3/TRBV12-4
CDR3nt: TGTGCCTGGAGGGGCGCAGATACGCAGTATTTT; CDR3aa: CAWRGADTQYF; abundance: -; d_gene: -; j_gene: TRBJ2-3; v_gene: TRBV30
CDR3nt: TGTGCCAGCTCACCACCGACCTCTAGCTCTGGAAACACCATATATTTT; CDR3aa: CASSPPTSSSGNTIYF; abundance: -; d_gene: -; j_gene: TRBJ1-3; v_gene: TRBV18
CDR3nt: TGCAGTGCTATGGGGACCGCCGACGAGCAGTACTTC; CDR3aa: CSAMGTADEQYF; abundance: few; d_gene: -; j_gene: TRBJ2-7; v_gene: TRBV20-1
CDR3nt: TGTGCCAGTAGTCTCCTCCAGGGATCTGGCTACACCTTC; CDR3aa: CASSLLQGSGYTF; abundance: many; d_gene: -; j_gene: TRBJ1-2; v_gene: TRBV19
CDR3nt: TGCAGTGCTAGAGAGTGGGGGGGTAGGGGCACAGATACGCAGTATTTT; CDR3aa: CSAREWGGRGTDTQYF; abundance: many; d_gene: TRBD2; j_gene: TRBJ2-3; v_gene: TRBV20-1
CDR3nt: TGTGCCAGCAGTAAAGGGGCCGGGGCACCCTACGAGCAGTACTTC; CDR3aa: CASSKGAGAPYEQYF; abundance: few; d_gene: -; j_gene: TRBJ2-7; v_gene: TRBV6-2/TRBV6-3
CDR3nt: TGCAGTGCTACCGGGACAGCGTACTACGAGCAGTACTTC; CDR3aa: CSATGTAYYEQYF; abundance: many; d_gene: TRBD1; j_gene: TRBJ2-7; v_gene: TRBV20-1
CDR3nt: TGTGCCATCAGTGGGGGCAGGTTGTGGGAGCAGTACTTC; CDR3aa: CAISGGRLWEQYF; abundance: -; d_gene: -; j_gene: TRBJ2-7; v_gene: TRBV10-3
CDR3nt: TGTGCCAGCAGCTTACAGGTCCAAGAGACCCAGTACTTC; CDR3aa: CASSLQVQETQYF; abundance: -; d_gene: -; j_gene: TRBJ2-5; v_gene: TRBV7-2
CDR3nt: TGCAGTGCTCAGGACAGCTCCTACGAGCAGTACTTC; CDR3aa: CSAQDSSYEQYF; abundance: few; d_gene: -; j_gene: TRBJ2-7; v_gene: TRBV20-1
CDR3nt: TGTGCCAGCAGCTTAGGGAAAACAGGGAGACGTTACCAGCCCCAGCATTTT; CDR3aa: CASSLGKTGRRYQPQHF; abundance: -; d_gene: -; j_gene: TRBJ1-5; v_gene: TRBV7-9
CDR3nt: TGTGCCAGTAGTATATCGAGCGGGGGGGCCAATGAGCAGTTCTTC; CDR3aa: CASSISSGGANEQFF; abundance: few; d_gene: TRBD2; j_gene: TRBJ2-1; v_gene: TRBV19